Listed below are T cell receptor beta chains from one sample, sequenced in a study of T cells in Graves' hyperthyroidism and ophthalmopathy. TCRdb re-called the multiplex PCR reads through MiXCR, storing one row per CDR3 protein. Of roughly 510,000 distinct CDR3 sequences listed, around 21% are singletons. The specimen sequenced was blood. Receptor source: a man younger than 30 with Graves' hyperthyroidism. Each CDR3 is given with its conserved first and last residue. D genes are given only for firm matches. Expanded clones are given a class, and other clones once, few, many or no size at all.

TRBV11-2	TRBD1	many	TRBJ2-2	TGTGCCAGCAGCTTAGGACAGGGGGCCGGGGAGCTGTTTTTT	CASSLGQGAGELFF
TRBV29-1	TRBD1	.	TRBJ1-2	TGCAGCGTTGCGGACAGGGGAGACTATGGCTACACCTTC	CSVADRGDYGYTF
TRBV9	.	.	TRBJ2-5	TGTGCCAGCAGCGTAGGTAGGAGGGTAAGAGAGACCCAGTACTTC	CASSVGRRVRETQYF
TRBV19	.	many	TRBJ2-6	TGTGCCACCCAAGTCTCTGGGGCCAACGTCCTGACTTTC	CATQVSGANVLTF
TRBV12-5	TRBD1	many	TRBJ2-7	TGTGCTAGTGGTCCGGGGACAGGGATGGACGAGCAGTACTTC	CASGPGTGMDEQYF
TRBV6-5	.	many	TRBJ1-2	TGTGCCAGCAGTAGGAGGGATGTGGGGACCCGAGGCTACACCTTC	CASSRRDVGTRGYTF
TRBV5-1	TRBD1	.	TRBJ1-5	TGCGCCAGCAGTCCGGGACAGGGGGCAGAGCCCCAGCATTTT	CASSPGQGAEPQHF
TRBV27	.	many	TRBJ2-5	TGTGCCAGCAGTTTATGGGGGAACGGGGAGACCCAGTACTTC	CASSLWGNGETQYF
TRBV4-1	.	.	TRBJ2-6	TGCGCCAGCAGCCAAGGCGAGGGCACCTCTGGGGCCAACGTCCTGACTTTC	CASSQGEGTSGANVLTF
TRBV6-1	.	few	TRBJ1-1	TGTGCCACCAAAGGGGGGCAGGAGACTGAAGCTTTCTTT	CATKGGQETEAFF
TRBV27	.	many	TRBJ1-2	TGTGCCAGCAAAGGACAGTCGGGTGGCTACACCTTC	CASKGQSGGYTF
TRBV20-1	.	.	TRBJ1-1	TGCAGTGCTAGAGAAGAGGGGGTAAGGGGCACTGAAGCTTTCTTT	CSAREEGVRGTEAFF
TRBV6-1	.	many	TRBJ2-7	TGTGCCAGCAGTCCCCTCGACGGATTCTACGAGCAGTACTTC	CASSPLDGFYEQYF
TRBV7-3	.	.	TRBJ1-1	TGTGCCAGCAGCCCTCAGGGCACGAGCACTGAAGCTTTCTTT	CASSPQGTSTEAFF
TRBV29-1	TRBD1	.	TRBJ2-7	TGCAGCGTTGGGGTCGGGCAGGGGGCTCAATACGAGCAGTACTTC	CSVGVGQGAQYEQYF
TRBV2	.	many	TRBJ1-1	TGTGCCAGCAGTGAATGGGGCGACGGAGTTGAAGCTTTCTTT	CASSEWGDGVEAFF
TRBV3-1	.	many	TRBJ2-7	TGTGCCAGCAGCCAATACCCCAGCGGCTCCTACGAGCAGTACTTC	CASSQYPSGSYEQYF
TRBV11-2	.	.	TRBJ2-7	TGTGCCAGCAGCTTAAACCCCACACAGGGTTTATCCTACGAGCAGTACTTC	CASSLNPTQGLSYEQYF
TRBV6-1	.	.	TRBJ1-1	TGTGCCAGCAGTCCGGGGGGGGGGAGCACTGAAGCTTTCTTT	CASSPGGGSTEAFF
TRBV19	TRBD1	many	TRBJ1-2	TGTGCCAGTACCCGGGACAGGGCCTATGGCTACACCTTC	CASTRDRAYGYTF
TRBV28	TRBD2	many	TRBJ2-7	TGTGCCAGCTACACGGGGGGGCCTAGCTCCTACGAGCAGTACTTC	CASYTGGPSSYEQYF
TRBV30	.	few	TRBJ1-1	TGTGCCTGGAGTGTGGGGCCGGGGCTGAACACTGAAGCTTTCTTT	CAWSVGPGLNTEAFF
TRBV10-3	TRBD2	.	TRBJ2-2	TGTGCCATCAGTGAGCCACTGAGACTAGCGGGAGACGCCGGGGAGCTGTTTTTT	CAISEPLRLAGDAGELFF
TRBV19	.	many	TRBJ1-2	TGTGCCAGTAGTATAGTACGAGGGGATGGCTACACCTTC	CASSIVRGDGYTF
TRBV28	.	.	TRBJ2-4	TGTGCCAGCAGCCTTCCGGGGCATATTCAGTACTTC	CASSLPGHIQYF
TRBV5-6	.	.	TRBJ2-7	TGTGCCAGCAGCTTCCAGGGGTCCCCCTACGAGCAGTACTTC	CASSFQGSPYEQYF
TRBV10-3	TRBD1	many	TRBJ2-7	TGTGCCATCAGTGAGTCGAAAACAGGGGGCTACGAGCAGTACTTC	CAISESKTGGYEQYF
TRBV11-2	.	many	TRBJ1-2	TGTGCCAGCAGCTCTCGAGACAGCTTGAGGGGCTACACCTTC	CASSSRDSLRGYTF
TRBV28	.	many	TRBJ2-7	TGTGCCAGCAGTTTTGGTTTTCGGGGAACCCTCTACGAGCAGTACTTC	CASSFGFRGTLYEQYF
TRBV6-1	TRBD1	many	TRBJ1-2	TGTGCCAGCAGTGCCACGAACAGGGGCTATGGCTACACCTTC	CASSATNRGYGYTF
TRBV20-1	.	many	TRBJ2-7	TGCAGTGCTAGCGGGATTAGCTCCTACGAGCAGTACTTC	CSASGISSYEQYF
TRBV5-1	.	many	TRBJ2-5	TGCGCCAGCAGACCCACTGCGGGGCCCACGGGGACCCAGTACTTC	CASRPTAGPTGTQYF
TRBV12-3/TRBV12-4	.	many	TRBJ2-5	TGTGCCAGCGGGGACTCAGAGACCCAGTACTTC	CASGDSETQYF
TRBV5-1	TRBD1	many	TRBJ2-7	TGCGCCAGCAGCTTGGAGACAGGGGGGGTCTACGAGCAGTACTTC	CASSLETGGVYEQYF
TRBV29-1	TRBD1	.	TRBJ1-1	TGCAGCGTTGTAACAGGGGGCTTGGGCACTGAAGCTTTCTTT	CSVVTGGLGTEAFF